The 7 T cell receptor beta chains given below trace back to one sample, sequenced in a study of CD8 T cells in Susac syndrome. The authors reverse transcribed roughly 0.5 to 1 ug RNA with random hexamers. TCRdb passed the immunoSEQ multiplex PCR reads through MiXCR, listing each CDR3 protein once. The profile covers approximately 180,000 distinct CDR3 sequences, with around 95% appearing a single time and more than 0.09% taken by the ten largest. The sequenced sample consisted of CD4+ T cells from PBMCs. These TCRs come from a human donor with multiple sclerosis.

The rearrangement links TRBV18 to TRBJ2-7; TRBD2 aligns across 14 bases. Germline V CDR1 and CDR2: KGHSH, LQKENI. J lost 6 bases, V lost 1 base, and 5 bases had no gene match. The CDR3 is 16 residues long. The CDR3 DNA is TGTGCCAGCTCACCACGGGGGACTAGCGGGGGCGGCGAGCAGTACTTC. Translating it yields CASSPRGTSGGGEQYF.

This clonotype was seen a single time. The rearrangement links TRBV12-3 or TRBV12-4 to TRBJ1-4; D unresolved. V lost 3 bases, J lost 2 bases, and 19 bases lay in between. The CDR3 has 18 residues. The CDR3 loop reads CASSFTLGSASTNEKLFF. The CDR3 DNA is TGTGCCAGCAGTTTCACACTCGGTAGTGCCTCGACTAATGAAAAACTGTTTTTT.

The V call is TRBV7-2, the J call TRBJ2-5, with a weak D call TRBD1 (6 bases). Germline V gives CDR1 SGHTA, CDR2 FQGNSA. The CDR3 contains 15 residues. Trimming took off 5 bases at V and 7 bases at J, with 20 bases between the two ends. The CDR3 DNA reads TGTGCCAGCAGCCTTGACAACAGGGTGGTGGGGACCCAGTACTTC. It specifies CASSLDNRVVGTQYF.

There are a few counts of this clonotype. CDR3 nucleotides: TGTGCCTGGATAGCAGGGACCTACGAGCAGTACTTC. Amino acids: CAWIAGTYEQYF. The chain employs TRBV30 and TRBJ2-7; possible D gene TRBD1, 5 bases. The germline CDR1 and CDR2 sequences are GTSNPN and SVGIG (reference sequence). V was pared by 4 bases and J by 2 bases, with 9 bases between. The CDR3 loop spans 12 amino acids.

The chain carries TRBV29-1 and TRBJ2-7, with TRBD2 matching over 7 bases. The CDR3 is made up of 13 amino acids. CDR1 and CDR2 (germline): SQVTM, ANQGSEA. Trimming removed 4 bases from V and 6 bases from J; junction bases left unmatched: 9. The CDR3 protein is CSVGGGLQSEQYF. The CDR3 DNA reads TGCAGCGTTGGGGGAGGGTTGCAATCCGAGCAGTACTTC.

The chain joins TRBV20-1 to TRBJ2-3; either TRBD1 or TRBD2 may fit D (5 bases each). Germline V CDR1 and CDR2: DFQATT, SNEGSKA (reference sequence). Trimming left V 6 bases short and J 4 bases short, with 14 bases between. This CDR3 is 13 amino acids long. The chain's CDR3 is CSAPAPGPDTQYF. In nucleotides, the CDR3 is TGCAGTGCCCCAGCTCCGGGGCCAGATACGCAGTATTTT.

This rearrangement joins TRBV30 to TRBJ2-1; 13 bases are shared with TRBD2. There are 15 residues in the CDR3. The V gene's germline CDR1 is GTSNPN and CDR2 SVGIG (reference sequence). The trim removed 2 bases at V and 5 bases at J, leaving 3 bases unmatched. CDR3 in amino acids: CAWSYGTSGNNEQFF. The CDR3 region has the DNA TGTGCCTGGAGTTACGGGACTAGCGGGAACAATGAGCAGTTCTTC.